These 18 T cell receptor beta chains were sequenced from one sample in a study of graft-versus-host responses after intestinal transplantation. Co-plated with approximately 200,000 CFSE-labeled responder cells were approximately 200,000 irradiated, violet-dye-labeled stimulator cells. Data came from immunoSEQ multiplex PCR; TCRdb stores just in-frame clones and leaves some out. The sample includes 12,000 to 15,000 clones, 30% to 35% of them seen just once. Material: alloreactive CD8+ T cells from a mixed lymphocyte reaction culture, obtained before intestinal transplant. Subset defined: CFSE-low proliferating T cells sorted from approximately six-day pre-transplant mixed lymphocyte reaction (GvH or HvG direction). The receptors were sampled from a human patient who received an intestinal transplant.

Only a few counts were recorded for this clone. This chain links TRBV7-8 with TRBJ1-1; 7 positions match TRBD1. In germline, CDR1 is SGHVS, CDR2 FQNEAQ. CDR3 length: 12 residues. The ends lost 5 bases at V and 6 bases at J; junction bases unmatched: 3. CDR3 in amino acids: CASSPGTAEAFF. CDR3 in DNA: TGTGCCAGCAGCCCCGGGACAGCTGAAGCTTTCTTT. Complete variable domain (other parts from reference TRBV7-8 and TRBJ1-1): GAGVSQSPRYKVAKRGQDVALRCDPISGHVSLFWYQQALGQGPEFLTYFQNEAQLDKSGLPSDRFFAERPEGSVSTLKIQRTQQEDSAVYLCASSPGTAEAFFGQGTRLTVV.

In its sample, this clone is medium-sized. The CDR3 nucleotides are TGTGCCAGCAGCATTTCGGACAGTCCCAACTATGGCTACACCTTC. Amino acids: CASSISDSPNYGYTF. The V gene is TRBV21-1, the J gene TRBJ1-2; whether TRBD1, the table's D call, matches the DNA was not checked. TRBV21-1 is described as a pseudogene. There are 15 residues in the CDR3.

This chain links TRBV4-1 with TRBJ1-4; 9 bases fit TRBD1. From germline, CDR1 is MGHRA and CDR2 YSYEKL. This CDR3 region has 17 residues. With V trimmed by 3 bases and J by 3 bases, 8 bases remained unmatched. CDR3 in amino acids: CASSHLPGQGPNEKLFF. The CDR3 DNA is TGCGCCAGCAGCCACCTCCCGGGACAGGGCCCTAATGAAAAACTGTTTTTT.

This clone was recorded a few times. V is TRBV6-1 and J is TRBJ1-1; D is ambiguous. V dropped 4 bases and J dropped 7 bases, with 10 bases sitting between them. The CDR3 contains 12 residues. The V gene's germline CDR1 is MNHNS and CDR2 SASEGT. Written as DNA, the CDR3 is TGTGCCAGCAGTGGCCTAGAACTTGAAGCTTTCTTT. Amino acid sequence: CASSGLELEAFF.

The table lists this clone with a few counts. The rearrangement links TRBV5-1 to TRBJ2-7; 7 bases match TRBD1. The CDR3 length is 14 residues. Germline V gene lookup returns CDR1 SGHRS and CDR2 YFSETQ. V shed 2 bases, J shed 0 bases, and the junction held 2 bases outside the gene matches. This chain's CDR3 is CASSFSGGSYEQYF. CDR3 in DNA: TGCGCCAGCAGCTTTTCAGGGGGCTCCTACGAGCAGTACTTC.

This chain links TRBV14 with TRBJ2-7; 12 bases line up with TRBD1. The CDR3 contains 15 residues. Germline trimming cut 0 bases from V and 7 bases from J; bases unmatched to any gene: 4. The germline CDR1 and CDR2 sequences are SGHDN and FVKESK. This chain's CDR3 is CASSQDGTGGREQYF. CDR3 nucleotide sequence: TGTGCCAGCAGCCAAGATGGGACAGGGGGCCGAGAGCAGTACTTC.

J is TRBJ2-7 and V is TRBV5-1, with 10 bases that match TRBD2. This CDR3 is built from 14 residues. The trim removed 3 bases at V and 2 bases at J, leaving 2 bases unmatched. Germline V gene lookup returns CDR1 SGHRS and CDR2 YFSETQ. CDR3: CASSWTSGTYEQYF. For the CDR3, the DNA is TGCGCCAGCAGCTGGACTAGCGGAACCTACGAGCAGTACTTC. The full variable domain, its missing parts supplied by reference TRBV5-1 and TRBJ2-7, is KAGVTQTPRYLIKTRGQQVTLSCSPISGHRSVSWYQQTPGQGLQFLFEYFSETQRNKGNFPGRFSGRQFSNSRSEMNVSTLELGDSALYLCASSWTSGTYEQYFGPGTRLTVT.

This chain connects TRBV23-1 to TRBJ2-5; the match to TRBD2 covers 7 bases. TRBV23-1 counts as an open reading frame of uncertain function. The CDR3 totals 13 residues. Trimming cost V 9 bases and J 5 bases; bases outside gene matches: 9. The CDR3: CARSGFGGETQYF. The CDR3 bases are TGCGCCAGGTCCGGGTTCGGGGGGGAGACCCAGTACTTC.

The rearrangement uses TRBV30 and TRBJ2-2; tentative D call: TRBD2 (6 bases). This CDR3 comprises 14 residues. Germline loops: CDR1 GTSNPN, CDR2 SVGIG (reference sequence). Trimming stripped 1 base from V and 9 bases from J, with 15 bases between. The CDR3 region has the DNA TGTGCCTGGAGTGGAGGGCGGGGATTCCGGGAGCTGTTTTTT. It specifies CAWSGGRGFRELFF.

The chain couples TRBV30 to TRBJ2-1, with 10 nucleotides matching TRBD2. Germline loops: CDR1 GTSNPN, CDR2 SVGIG (reference sequence). This CDR3 has 14 amino acids. The trim removed 4 bases at V and 8 bases at J, leaving 8 bases unmatched. In DNA form, the CDR3 reads TGTGCCTGGACCAGCGGGGGGGCCGGGGATGAGCAGTTCTTC. Its protein product is CAWTSGGAGDEQFF.

The chain uses TRBV9 and TRBJ2-3; 9 nucleotides align to TRBD2. The CDR3 sequence is 16 residues long. V shed 5 bases and J 6 bases; nucleotides not matched to a gene: 13. The germline V gene has CDR1 SGDLS and CDR2 YYNGEE. CDR3 protein: CASSDASSGARDTQYF. The CDR3 DNA follows: TGTGCCAGCAGTGATGCCTCTAGCGGGGCCAGGGATACGCAGTATTTT.

This clone has only one observation. V is TRBV10-2 and J is TRBJ2-2; TRBD2 aligns across 9 bases. This CDR3 region has 15 residues. CDR1 and CDR2 from the germline V gene are WSHSY and SAAADI. V shed 7 bases and J 1 base; nucleotides not matched to a gene: 4. CDR3 coding DNA: TGCGCCAGCACCCGGACTAGCGTGAACACCGGGGAGCTGTTTTTT. Its protein is CASTRTSVNTGELFF.

In this sample, this clone turned up a few times. This chain joins TRBV30 and TRBJ1-1; TRBD1 agrees at 9 bases. Germline loops: CDR1 GTSNPN, CDR2 SVGIG (reference sequence). This CDR3 has 13 residues. The ends lost 3 bases at V and 7 bases at J; junction bases unmatched: 6. This chain's CDR3 is CAWRGQGWNEAFF. In DNA form, the CDR3 reads TGTGCCTGGAGGGGACAGGGCTGGAATGAAGCTTTCTTT.

This clone was observed a handful of times. The J gene is TRBJ2-3, the V gene TRBV6-6, with 10 bases matching TRBD2. The CDR3 has 15 residues. Unmatched junction bases numbered 3, after V lost 5 bases and J lost 1 base. The germline CDR1 and CDR2 sequences are MNHNY and SVGAGI (reference sequence). The CDR3 DNA sequence: TGTGCCAGCAGTGCCCTAGCGGGGGGCACAGATACGCAGTATTTT. It encodes CASSALAGGTDTQYF.

This clone has more than one count but fewer than ten. J is TRBJ2-7 and V is TRBV6-5; tentative D call: TRBD2 (6 bases). This CDR3 has 15 residues. Trimming shortened V by 5 bases and J by 5 bases, and 19 bases separated the two germline ends. Germline V gene data show CDR1 as MNHEY and CDR2 as SVGAGI. The DNA of the CDR3 is TGTGCCAGCAGTGGCGGACTACTAGGCGAAGACGAGCAGTACTTC. Translating gives CASSGGLLGEDEQYF.

This chain uses TRBV4-3 with TRBJ1-2; 7 nucleotides align to TRBD1. Unmatched junction bases numbered 2, after V lost 0 bases and J lost 1 base. This CDR3 region has 15 residues. CDR1 LGHNA and CDR2 YSLEER come from the germline V gene. The CDR3: CASSQDPGGNYGYTF. In DNA, the CDR3 is TGCGCCAGCAGCCAAGATCCAGGGGGTAACTATGGCTACACCTTC.

The chain couples TRBV4-3 to TRBJ1-1, with D maybe TRBD1 (5 bases). V lost 0 bases and J 0 bases, leaving 11 bases between the germline ends. Germline assignment: CDR1 LGHNA and CDR2 YSLEER. The length of the CDR3 is 16 residues. The chain's CDR3 is CASSQDGAAMNTEAFF. The CDR3 nucleotides read TGCGCCAGCAGCCAAGATGGGGCAGCTATGAACACTGAAGCTTTCTTT.

The chain recombines TRBV11-2 with TRBJ2-2; D remains ambiguous. The germline gives CDR1 SGHAT, CDR2 FQNNGV. This CDR3 has 15 residues. Deletions cut 3 bases from V and 1 base from J, with 9 bases between. CDR3 coding DNA: TGTGCCAGCAGCTTTATGAACTTGAACACCGGGGAGCTGTTTTTT. Encoded protein: CASSFMNLNTGELFF. The entire variable domain, with the rest obtained from reference TRBV11-2 and TRBJ2-2, is as follows: EAGVAQSPRYKIIEKRQSVAFWCNPISGHATLYWYQQILGQGPKLLIQFQNNGVVDDSQLPKDRFSAERLKGVDSTLKIQPAKLEDSAVYLCASSFMNLNTGELFFGEGSRLTVL.